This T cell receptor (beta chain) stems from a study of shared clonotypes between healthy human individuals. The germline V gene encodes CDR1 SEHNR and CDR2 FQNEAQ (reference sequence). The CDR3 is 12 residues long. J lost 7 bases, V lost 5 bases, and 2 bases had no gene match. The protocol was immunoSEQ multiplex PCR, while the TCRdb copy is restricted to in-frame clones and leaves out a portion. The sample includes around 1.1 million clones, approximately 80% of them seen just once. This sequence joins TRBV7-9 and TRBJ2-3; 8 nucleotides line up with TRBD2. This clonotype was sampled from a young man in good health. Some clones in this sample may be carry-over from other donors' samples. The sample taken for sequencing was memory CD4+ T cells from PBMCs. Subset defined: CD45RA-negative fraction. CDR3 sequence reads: CASSPGGHTQYF. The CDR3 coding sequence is TGTGCCAGCAGCCCGGGGGGGCATACGCAGTATTTT.